The TCR beta chain under discussion was sequenced for a study of neurological immune-mediated disorders. This clonotype was seen repeatedly, ten times or more. The sorted libraries took roughly 990,000 CD4+ or CD8+ T cells. From germline, CDR1 is SNHLY and CDR2 FYNNEI. Trimming removed 6 bases from V and 6 bases from J, with 17 bases in between. This CDR3 has 15 amino acids. One entry per CDR3 protein results from TCRdb running MiXCR on the 5' RACE reads. The repertoire holds about 55,000 distinct CDR3 sequences, with more than 3% as singletons. The clonotype originates from a woman aged 40-49 years with multiple sclerosis. The rearrangement links TRBV2 to TRBJ1-4, with D perhaps matching TRBD1 (5 bases). The material sequenced was CD4+ T cells from blood. DNA for the CDR3: TGTGCCAGCAGGGGACTGGGAGGGAGGTATGAAAAACTGTTTTTT. It specifies CASRGLGGRYEKLFF. Filled out from reference TRBV2 and TRBJ1-4, the complete variable domain reads EPEVTQTPSHQVTQMGQEVILRCVPISNHLYFYWYRQILGQKVEFLVSFYNNEISEKSEIFDDQFSVERPDGSNFTLKIRSTKLEDSAMYFCASRGLGGRYEKLFFGSGTQLSVL.